The TCR beta chain under discussion was sequenced for a study of blood T cell repertoires in COVID-19. Between the trimmed V and J ends, which lost 7 bases and 5 bases, there was a span of 17 bases. Germline CDR1 reads LNHDA; CDR2 reads SQIVND (reference sequence). CDR3 length: 14 residues. Produced via immunoSEQ multiplex PCR; TCRdb's table is partial and in-frame only. The sample has around 140,000 clones, around 86% seen once. The TCR sequence derives from a man aged 55 to 69 who had recovered from COVID-19. V gene TRBV19 combines with J gene TRBJ2-5, with a possible D match to TRBD2 (6 bases). The source material was PBMCs or T cells enriched from blood (not recorded which). The CDR3 nucleotides are TGTGCCAGTAAAGGGGCCCCGGGGGAGGAGACCCAGTACTTC. Translating it yields CASKGAPGEETQYF. The full variable domain, completed using reference TRBV19 and TRBJ2-5, is DGGITQSPKYLFRKEGQNVTLSCEQNLNHDAMYWYRQDPGQGLRLIYYSQIVNDFQKGDIAEGYSVSREKKESFPLTVTSAQKNPTAFYLCASKGAPGEETQYFGPGTRLLVL.